This T cell receptor (beta chain) derives from a study of blood T cell repertoires in COVID-19. The ends were cut back, 5 bases at V and 7 bases at J, with 21 bases in the middle. Germline V gene lookup returns CDR1 LNHNV and CDR2 YYDKDF (reference sequence). This CDR3 is 16 amino acids long. The protocol was immunoSEQ multiplex PCR, while the TCRdb copy is restricted to in-frame clones and leaves out a portion. There are about 100,000 clones in the sample; around nine tenths occur only once, and roughly 5% lies in the top ten. The clonotype originates from a man in his sixties or seventies with acute or convalescent COVID-19. Sequences were obtained from peripheral blood. This chain uses TRBV15 with TRBJ1-5; D gene unclear. For the CDR3, the DNA is TGTGCCACCAGCCCCCAGTCAGGAGGAGAATGGCAGCCCCAGCATTTT. Its translation: CATSPQSGGEWQPQHF. The full variable domain, its missing parts supplied by reference TRBV15 and TRBJ1-5, is DAMVIQNPRYQVTQFGKPVTLSCSQTLNHNVMYWYQQKSSQAPKLLFHYYDKDFNNEADTPDNFQSRRPNTSFCFLDIRSPGLGDTAMYLCATSPQSGGEWQPQHFGDGTRLSIL.